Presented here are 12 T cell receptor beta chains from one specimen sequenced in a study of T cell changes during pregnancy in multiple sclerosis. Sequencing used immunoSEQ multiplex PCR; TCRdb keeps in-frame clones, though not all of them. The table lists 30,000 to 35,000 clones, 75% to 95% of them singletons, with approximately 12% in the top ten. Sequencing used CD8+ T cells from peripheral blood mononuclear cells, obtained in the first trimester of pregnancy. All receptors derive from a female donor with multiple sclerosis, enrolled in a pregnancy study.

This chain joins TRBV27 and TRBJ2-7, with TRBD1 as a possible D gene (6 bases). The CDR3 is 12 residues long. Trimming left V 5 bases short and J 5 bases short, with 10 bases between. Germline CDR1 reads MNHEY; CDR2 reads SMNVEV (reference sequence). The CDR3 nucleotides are TGTGCCAGCAGTCGTGCAGGGGACGAGCAGTACTTC. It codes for CASSRAGDEQYF.

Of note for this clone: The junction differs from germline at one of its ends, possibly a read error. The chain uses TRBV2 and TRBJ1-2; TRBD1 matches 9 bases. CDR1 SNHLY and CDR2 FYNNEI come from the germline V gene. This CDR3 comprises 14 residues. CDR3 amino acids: CVSSEWDRVHGYTF. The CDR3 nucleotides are TGTGTCAGCAGTGAATGGGACAGGGTACATGGCTACACCTTC.

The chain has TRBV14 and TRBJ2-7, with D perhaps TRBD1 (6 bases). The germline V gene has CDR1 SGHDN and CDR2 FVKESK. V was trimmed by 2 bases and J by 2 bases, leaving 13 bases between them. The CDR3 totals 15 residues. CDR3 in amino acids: CASSQRGKYAYEQYF. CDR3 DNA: TGTGCCAGCAGCCAAAGGGGGAAATACGCCTACGAGCAGTACTTC.

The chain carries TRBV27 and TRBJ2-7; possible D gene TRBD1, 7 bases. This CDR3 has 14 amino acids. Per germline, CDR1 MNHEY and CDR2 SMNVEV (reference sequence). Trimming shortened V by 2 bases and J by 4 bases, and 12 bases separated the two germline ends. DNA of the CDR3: TGTGCCAGCAGTTTAGCCCCAGGGGGGTACGAGCAGTACTTC. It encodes CASSLAPGGYEQYF.

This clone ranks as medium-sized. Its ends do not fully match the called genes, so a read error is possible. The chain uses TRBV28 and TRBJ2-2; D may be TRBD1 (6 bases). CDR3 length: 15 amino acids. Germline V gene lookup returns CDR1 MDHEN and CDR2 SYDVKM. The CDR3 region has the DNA TGTGCCAGCAGCCTCATTGACAGGAACCCCGGGGAGCTGTTTTTT. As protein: CASSLIDRNPGELFF.

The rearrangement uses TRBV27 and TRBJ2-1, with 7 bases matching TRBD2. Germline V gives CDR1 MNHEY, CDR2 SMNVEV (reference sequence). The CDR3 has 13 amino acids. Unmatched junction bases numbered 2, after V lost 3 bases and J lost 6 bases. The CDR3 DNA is TGTGCCAGCAGTTTGGGGGGGGGCAATGAGCAGTTCTTC. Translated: CASSLGGGNEQFF.

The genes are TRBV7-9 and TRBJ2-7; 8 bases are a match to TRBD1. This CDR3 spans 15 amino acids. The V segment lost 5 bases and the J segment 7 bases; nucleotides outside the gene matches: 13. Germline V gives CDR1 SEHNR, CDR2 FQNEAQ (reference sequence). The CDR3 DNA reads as TGTGCCAGCAGCCCGGTTAGGACAGGGCTCGAAGAGCAGTACTTC. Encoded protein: CASSPVRTGLEEQYF. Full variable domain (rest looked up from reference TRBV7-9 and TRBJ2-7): DTGVSQNPRHKITKRGQNVTFRCDPISEHNRLYWYRQTLGQGPEFLTYFQNEAQLEKSRLLSDRFSAERPKGSFSTLEIQRTEQGDSAMYLCASSPVRTGLEEQYFGPGTRLTVT.

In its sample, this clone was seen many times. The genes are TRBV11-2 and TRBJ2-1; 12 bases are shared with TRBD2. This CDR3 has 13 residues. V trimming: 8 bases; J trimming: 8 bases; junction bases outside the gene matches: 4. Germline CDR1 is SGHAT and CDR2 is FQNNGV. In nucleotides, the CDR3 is TGTGCCAGCCTTGCTAGCGGGAGGGATGAGCAGTTCTTC. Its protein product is CASLASGRDEQFF.

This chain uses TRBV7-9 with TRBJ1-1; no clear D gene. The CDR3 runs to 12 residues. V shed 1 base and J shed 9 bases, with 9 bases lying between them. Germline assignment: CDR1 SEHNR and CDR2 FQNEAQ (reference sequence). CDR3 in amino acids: CASSLVPTQAFF. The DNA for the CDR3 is TGTGCCAGCAGCTTAGTCCCGACACAAGCTTTCTTT.

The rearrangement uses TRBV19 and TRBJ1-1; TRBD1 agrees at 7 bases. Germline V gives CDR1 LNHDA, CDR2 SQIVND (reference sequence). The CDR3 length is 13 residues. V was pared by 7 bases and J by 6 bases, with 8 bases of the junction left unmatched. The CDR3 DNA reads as TGTGCCAGTACCCCCGGGACAGCCCCTGAAGCTTTCTTT. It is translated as CASTPGTAPEAFF.

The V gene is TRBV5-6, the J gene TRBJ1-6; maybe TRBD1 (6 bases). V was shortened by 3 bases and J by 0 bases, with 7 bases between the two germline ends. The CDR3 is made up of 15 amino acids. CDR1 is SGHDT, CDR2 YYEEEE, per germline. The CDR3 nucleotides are TGTGCCAGCAGCTCGGACAGCTCCTATAATTCACCCCTCCACTTT. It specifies CASSSDSSYNSPLHF.

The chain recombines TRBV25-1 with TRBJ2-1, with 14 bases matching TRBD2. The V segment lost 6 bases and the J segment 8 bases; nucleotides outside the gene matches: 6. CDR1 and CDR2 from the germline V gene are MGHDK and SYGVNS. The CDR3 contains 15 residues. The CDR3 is CASRQTSGRAYEQFF. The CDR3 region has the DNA TGTGCCAGCAGACAGACTAGCGGGAGGGCGTATGAGCAGTTCTTC.